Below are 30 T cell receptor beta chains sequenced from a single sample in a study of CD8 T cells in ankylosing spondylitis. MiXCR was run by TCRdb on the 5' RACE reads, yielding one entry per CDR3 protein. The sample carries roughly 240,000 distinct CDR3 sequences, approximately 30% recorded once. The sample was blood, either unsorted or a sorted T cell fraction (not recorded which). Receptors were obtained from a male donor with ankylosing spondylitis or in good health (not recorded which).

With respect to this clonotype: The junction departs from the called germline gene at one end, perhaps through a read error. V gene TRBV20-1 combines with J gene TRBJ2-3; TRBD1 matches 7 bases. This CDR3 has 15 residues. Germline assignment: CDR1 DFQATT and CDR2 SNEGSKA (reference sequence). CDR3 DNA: TGCAGTGCGCCATCGGACAGGTGGAGCACAGATACGCATTATTTT. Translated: CSAPSDRWSTDTHYF.

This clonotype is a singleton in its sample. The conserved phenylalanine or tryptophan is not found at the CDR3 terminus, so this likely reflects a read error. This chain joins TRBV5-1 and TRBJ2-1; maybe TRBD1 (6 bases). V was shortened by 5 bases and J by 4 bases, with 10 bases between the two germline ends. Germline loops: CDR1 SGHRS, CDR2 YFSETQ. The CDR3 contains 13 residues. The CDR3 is CASSEGVYNEQFY. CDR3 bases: TGCGCCAGCAGTGAGGGGGTTTACAATGAGCAGTTCTAC.

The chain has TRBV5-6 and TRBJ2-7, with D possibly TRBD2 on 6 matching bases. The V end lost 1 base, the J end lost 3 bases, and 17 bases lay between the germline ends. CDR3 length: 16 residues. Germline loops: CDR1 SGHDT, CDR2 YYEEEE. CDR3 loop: CASSLFGGNMLYEQYF. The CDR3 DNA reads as TGTGCCAGCAGCTTGTTCGGCGGGAACATGCTCTACGAGCAGTACTTC.

CDR3 protein: CSATDTRSYEQYF. In DNA form, the CDR3 reads TGCAGTGCTACCGACACCCGCTCCTACGAGCAGTACTTC. The chain recombines TRBV20-1 with TRBJ2-7; D gene ambiguous. The CDR3 spans 13 residues. Trimming pared 4 bases from V and 0 bases from J, leaving 10 bases between. CDR1 is DFQATT, CDR2 SNEGSKA, per germline (reference sequence).

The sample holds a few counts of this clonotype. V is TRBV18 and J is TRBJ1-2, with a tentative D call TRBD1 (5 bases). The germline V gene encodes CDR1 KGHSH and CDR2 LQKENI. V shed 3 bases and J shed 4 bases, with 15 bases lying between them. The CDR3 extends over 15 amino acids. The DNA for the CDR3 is TGTGCCAGCTCACCCGACAGCCTGGGCCTCTATGGCTACACCTTC. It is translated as CASSPDSLGLYGYTF.

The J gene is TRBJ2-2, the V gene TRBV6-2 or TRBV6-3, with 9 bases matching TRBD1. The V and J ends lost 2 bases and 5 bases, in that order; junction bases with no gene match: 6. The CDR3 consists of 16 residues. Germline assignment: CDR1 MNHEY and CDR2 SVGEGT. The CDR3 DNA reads TGTGCCAGCAGTTACGATGGGACAGGGACAACCGGGGAGCTGTTTTTT. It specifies CASSYDGTGTTGELFF.

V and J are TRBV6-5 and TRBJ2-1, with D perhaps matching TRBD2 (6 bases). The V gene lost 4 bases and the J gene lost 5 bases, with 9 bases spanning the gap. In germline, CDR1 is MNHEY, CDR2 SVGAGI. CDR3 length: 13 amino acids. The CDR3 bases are TGTGCCAGCAGTTCGGGGGACCACAATGAGCAGTTCTTC. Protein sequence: CASSSGDHNEQFF.

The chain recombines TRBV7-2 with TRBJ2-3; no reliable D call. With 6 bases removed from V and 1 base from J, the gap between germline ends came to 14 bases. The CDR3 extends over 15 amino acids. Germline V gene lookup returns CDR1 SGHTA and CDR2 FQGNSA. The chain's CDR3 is CASSPSPGGTDTQYF. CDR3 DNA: TGTGCCAGCAGTCCCTCCCCGGGCGGCACAGATACGCAGTATTTT.

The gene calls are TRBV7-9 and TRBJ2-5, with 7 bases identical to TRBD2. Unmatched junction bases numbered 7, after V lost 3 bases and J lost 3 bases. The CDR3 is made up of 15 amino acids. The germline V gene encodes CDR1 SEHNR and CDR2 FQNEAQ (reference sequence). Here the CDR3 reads CASSFSGLRKETQYF. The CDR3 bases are TGTGCCAGCAGCTTTTCGGGACTAAGAAAAGAGACCCAGTACTTC.

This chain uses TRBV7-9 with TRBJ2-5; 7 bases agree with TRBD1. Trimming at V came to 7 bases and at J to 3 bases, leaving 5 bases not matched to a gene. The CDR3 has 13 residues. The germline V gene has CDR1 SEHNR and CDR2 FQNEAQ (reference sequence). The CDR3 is CASTRDREETQYF. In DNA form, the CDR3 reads TGTGCCAGCACCAGGGACAGAGAAGAGACCCAGTACTTC.

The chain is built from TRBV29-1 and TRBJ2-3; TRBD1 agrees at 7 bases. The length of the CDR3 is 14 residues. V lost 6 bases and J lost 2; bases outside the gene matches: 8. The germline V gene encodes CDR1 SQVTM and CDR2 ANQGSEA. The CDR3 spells CSVGGQAYTDTQYF. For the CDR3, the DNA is TGCAGCGTGGGCGGACAGGCCTACACAGATACGCAGTATTTT.

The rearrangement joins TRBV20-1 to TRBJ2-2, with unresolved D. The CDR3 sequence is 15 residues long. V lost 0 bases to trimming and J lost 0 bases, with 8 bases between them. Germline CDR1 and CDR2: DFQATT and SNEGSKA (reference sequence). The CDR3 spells CSARDRSTNTGELFF. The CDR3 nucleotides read TGCAGTGCTAGAGATCGGTCGACGAACACCGGGGAGCTGTTTTTT.

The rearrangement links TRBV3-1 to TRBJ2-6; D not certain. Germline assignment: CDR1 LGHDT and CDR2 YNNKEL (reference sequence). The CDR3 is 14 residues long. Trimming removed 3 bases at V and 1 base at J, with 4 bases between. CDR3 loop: CASSQPSGANVLTF. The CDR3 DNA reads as TGTGCCAGCAGCCAGCCGTCTGGGGCCAACGTCCTGACTTTC.

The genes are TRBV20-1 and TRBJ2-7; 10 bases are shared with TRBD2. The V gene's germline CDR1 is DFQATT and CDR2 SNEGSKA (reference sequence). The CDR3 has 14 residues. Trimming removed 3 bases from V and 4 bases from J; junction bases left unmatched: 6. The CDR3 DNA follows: TGCAGTGCTAGGCATATAGCGGGGGGATACGAGCAGTACTTC. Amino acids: CSARHIAGGYEQYF.

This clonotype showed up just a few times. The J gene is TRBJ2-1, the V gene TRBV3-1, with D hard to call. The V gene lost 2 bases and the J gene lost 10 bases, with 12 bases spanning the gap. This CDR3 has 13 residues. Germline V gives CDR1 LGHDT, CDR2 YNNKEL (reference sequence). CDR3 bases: TGTGCCAGCAGCCAAAGTGTAGCAGGCGAGCAGTTCTTC. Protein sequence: CASSQSVAGEQFF.

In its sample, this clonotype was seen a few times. The CDR3 sequence: CASSLSGQGSGNTIYF. The DNA for the CDR3 is TGTGCCAGCAGTTTATCCGGACAGGGCTCTGGAAACACCATATATTTT. J is TRBJ1-3 and V is TRBV12-3 or TRBV12-4; 8 nucleotides line up with TRBD1. The J segment lost 0 bases and the V segment lost 2 bases, leaving 3 bases of the junction unmatched. This CDR3 has 16 amino acids.

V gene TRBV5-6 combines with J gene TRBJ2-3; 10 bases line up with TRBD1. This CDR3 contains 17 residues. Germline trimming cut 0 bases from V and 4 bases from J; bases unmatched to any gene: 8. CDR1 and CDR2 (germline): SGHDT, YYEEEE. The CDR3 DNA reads TGTGCCAGCAGCTTGGACGGGACAGGGGTTTCTTCAGATACGCAGTATTTT. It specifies CASSLDGTGVSSDTQYF.

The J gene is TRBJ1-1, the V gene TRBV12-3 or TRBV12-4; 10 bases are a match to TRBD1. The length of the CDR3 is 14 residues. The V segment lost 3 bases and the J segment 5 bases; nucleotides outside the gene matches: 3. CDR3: CASSFDRGRTEAFF. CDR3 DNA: TGTGCCAGCAGTTTTGACAGGGGGCGTACTGAAGCTTTCTTT.

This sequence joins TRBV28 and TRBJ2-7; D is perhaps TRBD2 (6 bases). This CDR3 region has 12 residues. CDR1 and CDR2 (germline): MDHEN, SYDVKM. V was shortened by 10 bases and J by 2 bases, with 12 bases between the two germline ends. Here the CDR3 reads CATQPGAYEQYF. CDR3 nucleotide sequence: TGTGCCACCCAACCGGGGGCCTACGAGCAGTACTTC.

In DNA form, the CDR3 reads TGCGCCTCTACCGCCCGAGGCCCACCCGACACTGAAGCTTTCTTT. Residues: CASTARGPPDTEAFF. The chain uses TRBV5-1 and TRBJ1-1; D not certain. V lost 10 bases and J lost 3, with 22 bases in between. CDR3 length equals 15 residues. In germline, CDR1 is SGHRS, CDR2 YFSETQ.

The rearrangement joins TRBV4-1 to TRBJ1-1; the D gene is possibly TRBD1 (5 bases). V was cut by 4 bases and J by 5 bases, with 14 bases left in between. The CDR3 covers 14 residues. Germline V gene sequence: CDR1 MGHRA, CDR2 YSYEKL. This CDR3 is CASSRGEANTEAFF. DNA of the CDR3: TGCGCCAGCAGCCGGGGCGAAGCCAATACTGAAGCTTTCTTT.

CDR3 nucleotide sequence: TGCAGTGCTATCGTGACGGGGGGCCGGTCTGGGACTGAAGCTTTCTTT. Translating gives CSAIVTGGRSGTEAFF. The chain recombines TRBV20-1 with TRBJ1-1; D is possibly TRBD1 (6 bases). CDR1 is DFQATT and CDR2 is SNEGSKA in the germline V gene (reference sequence). The CDR3 runs 16 residues. Deletions cut 4 bases from V and 5 bases from J, with 23 bases between.

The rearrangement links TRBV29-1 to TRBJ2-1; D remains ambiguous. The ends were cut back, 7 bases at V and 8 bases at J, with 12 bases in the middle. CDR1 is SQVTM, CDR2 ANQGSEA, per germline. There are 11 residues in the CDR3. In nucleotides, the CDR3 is TGCAGCGGAACCGACTGGGATGAGCAGTTCTTC. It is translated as CSGTDWDEQFF.

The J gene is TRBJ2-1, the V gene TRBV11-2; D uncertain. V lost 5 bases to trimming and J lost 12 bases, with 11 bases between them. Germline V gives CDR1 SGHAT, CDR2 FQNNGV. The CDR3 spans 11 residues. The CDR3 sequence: CASSPSSPQFF. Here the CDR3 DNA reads TGTGCCAGCAGCCCCTCGAGTCCGCAGTTCTTC.

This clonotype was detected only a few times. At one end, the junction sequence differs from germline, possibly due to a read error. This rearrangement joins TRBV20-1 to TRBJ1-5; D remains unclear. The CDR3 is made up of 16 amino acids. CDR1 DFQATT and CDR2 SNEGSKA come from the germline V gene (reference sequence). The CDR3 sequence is CCARDPGLGTRQPQHF. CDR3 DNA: TGCTGTGCTAGAGATCCAGGTTTGGGCACTCGGCAGCCCCAGCATTTT.

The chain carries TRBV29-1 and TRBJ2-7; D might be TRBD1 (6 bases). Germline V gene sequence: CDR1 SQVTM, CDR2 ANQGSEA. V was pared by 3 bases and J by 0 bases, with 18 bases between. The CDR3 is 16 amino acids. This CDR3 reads CSVEGTGRGTSYEQYF. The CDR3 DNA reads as TGCAGCGTTGAGGGGACGGGCAGGGGCACCTCCTACGAGCAGTACTTC.

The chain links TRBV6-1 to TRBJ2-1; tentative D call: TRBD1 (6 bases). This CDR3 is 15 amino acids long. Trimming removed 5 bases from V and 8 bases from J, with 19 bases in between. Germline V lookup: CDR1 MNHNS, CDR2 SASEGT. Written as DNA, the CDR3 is TGTGCCAGCAGTCGAAAAGGGGGACCCGGCGATGAGCAGTTCTTC. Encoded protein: CASSRKGGPGDEQFF.

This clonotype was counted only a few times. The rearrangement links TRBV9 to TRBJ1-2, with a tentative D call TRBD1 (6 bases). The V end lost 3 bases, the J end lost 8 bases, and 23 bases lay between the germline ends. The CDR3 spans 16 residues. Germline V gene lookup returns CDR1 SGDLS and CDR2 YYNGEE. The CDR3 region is CASSAPGHSFHRGYTF. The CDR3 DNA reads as TGTGCCAGCAGCGCGCCGGGACACTCCTTTCACCGGGGCTACACCTTC.

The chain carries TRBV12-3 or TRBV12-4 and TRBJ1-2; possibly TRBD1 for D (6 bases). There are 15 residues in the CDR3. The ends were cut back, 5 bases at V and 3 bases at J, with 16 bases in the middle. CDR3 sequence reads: CASSTGAPAYYGYTF. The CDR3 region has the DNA TGTGCCAGCAGTACGGGGGCCCCGGCGTACTATGGCTACACCTTC.

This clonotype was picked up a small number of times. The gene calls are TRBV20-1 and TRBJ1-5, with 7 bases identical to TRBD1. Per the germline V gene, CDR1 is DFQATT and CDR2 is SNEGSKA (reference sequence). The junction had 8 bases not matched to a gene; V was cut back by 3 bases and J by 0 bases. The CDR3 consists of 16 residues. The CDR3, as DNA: TGCAGTGCTAGTATCGGGACAGCGTTTAGCAATCAGCCCCAGCATTTT. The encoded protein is CSASIGTAFSNQPQHF.